A selection of T cell receptor beta chains follows, all from one sample in a study of CD4 T cells in relation to SARS-CoV-2 and coronaviruses. Sequenced by immunoSEQ multiplex PCR; TCRdb stores in-frame clones only, minus some. The sample lists about 31,000 clones, around 76% occurring once. Antigens for these TCRs are unknown. Sequencing was performed on memory CD4+ T cells from PBMCs, cultured in vitro. The receptors were gathered from an adult with COVID-19. Both conserved end residues are part of each CDR3. D genes are given only for firm matches. Only some rows state a clone size, as once, few, many or a class for expanded clones.

J,V,size,D,DNA,CDR3
TRBJ2-7,TRBV28,.,TRBD2,TGTGCCAGCATAAGTAGCGGGGGGTCCTACGAGCAGTACTTC,CASISSGGSYEQYF
TRBJ2-3,TRBV28,once,TRBD2,TGTGCCAGCAGTTTGGGGACTAGCGTTCGAGATACGCAGTATTTT,CASSLGTSVRDTQYF
TRBJ2-2,TRBV18,.,TRBD1,TGTGCCAGCTCACGACAGGGAGTTATTACCGGGGAGCTGTTTTTT,CASSRQGVITGELFF
TRBJ1-2,TRBV6-5,.,.,TGTGCCAGCATCGTAGAGGGCCTTTTCTATGGCTACACCTTC,CASIVEGLFYGYTF
TRBJ2-5,TRBV4-2,.,.,TGTGCCAGCAGCCAAGACCCTCGGGAGACCCAGTACTTC,CASSQDPRETQYF
TRBJ1-5,TRBV6-4,.,.,TGTGCCAGCAGGCTGGGCCGCTTATCTCATAGCAATCAGCCCCAGCATTTT,CASRLGRLSHSNQPQHF
TRBJ2-2,TRBV25-1,.,.,TGTGCCAGCGTCGACAGGAGGAACACCGGGGAGCTGTTTTTT,CASVDRRNTGELFF
TRBJ2-1,TRBV7-3,.,TRBD2,TGTGCCAGCAGCTTGACCGGGACTAACTACAATGAGCAGTTCTTC,CASSLTGTNYNEQFF
TRBJ2-5,TRBV4-1,.,.,TGCGCCAGCAGCCAGGCGGCGGAGCAAGAGACCCAGTACTTC,CASSQAAEQETQYF
TRBJ2-7,TRBV28,.,.,TGTGCCAGCAGGACCGGGACACCATCCTACGAGCAGTACTTC,CASRTGTPSYEQYF
TRBJ2-1,TRBV7-2,.,TRBD2,TGTGCCAGCAGCGCCAGACTAGCGGGAGGCCCTTACAATGAGCAGTTCTTC,CASSARLAGGPYNEQFF
TRBJ2-3,TRBV30,.,.,TGTGCCTGGAGTGTACGGGGGTTTGGCACAGATACGCAGTATTTT,CAWSVRGFGTDTQYF
TRBJ2-1,TRBV27,once,TRBD1,TGTGCCAGCAGTTTCGTCGCAGGGGGAGCCTACAATGAGCAGTTCTTC,CASSFVAGGAYNEQFF
TRBJ1-6,TRBV6-1,.,TRBD1,TGTGCCAGCAGTGACAAATCGCGCGGGACAGGCCTTGGACCCCTCCACTTT,CASSDKSRGTGLGPLHF
TRBJ2-7,TRBV10-2,.,TRBD2,TGCGCCAGCAGTTTACCGGGACTAGATTACGAGCAGTACTTC,CASSLPGLDYEQYF
TRBJ2-1,TRBV5-1,.,.,TGCGCCAGCAGCTCCGTAGCAAGGGGCTACAATGAGCAGTTCTTC,CASSSVARGYNEQFF
TRBJ1-4,TRBV3-1/TRBV3-2,.,.,TGTGCCAGCAGCCAAGACAGAAGTAATGAAAAACTGTTTTTT,CASSQDRSNEKLFF
TRBJ2-1,TRBV5-1,.,.,TGCGCCAGCAGCGTCGGCTCGGGCGGTGAGCAGTTCTTC,CASSVGSGGEQFF
TRBJ2-4,TRBV19,.,.,TGTGCCAGTAGTATTGGAGGTCTAGCCAAAAACATTCAGTACTTC,CASSIGGLAKNIQYF
TRBJ1-1,TRBV12-3/TRBV12-4,few,.,TGTGCCAGCAGTTTGGGGCGGAACACTGAAGCTTTCTTT,CASSLGRNTEAFF
TRBJ2-5,TRBV18,.,.,TGTGCCAGCTCACCACCCGAAGGGACCGGGGAGACCCAGTACTTC,CASSPPEGTGETQYF
TRBJ2-5,TRBV9,.,.,TGTGCCAGCAGCGTAGATCCCCAAGAGACCCAGTACTTC,CASSVDPQETQYF
TRBJ2-4,TRBV13,.,.,TGTGCCAGCAGCTTACGCGGAGGGGGAAACATTCAGTACTTC,CASSLRGGGNIQYF
TRBJ2-1,TRBV6-2/TRBV6-3,.,.,TGTGCCAGCAGTCGGGGGAGCTCCTACAATGAGCAGTTCTTC,CASSRGSSYNEQFF
TRBJ2-7,TRBV9,.,.,TGTGCCAGCAGCGGATCCACCCCCGAGCAGTACTTC,CASSGSTPEQYF
TRBJ2-3,TRBV5-4,.,.,TGTGCCAGCAGCCAGGGGGGGTTGATTAACACAGATACGCAGTATTTT,CASSQGGLINTDTQYF
TRBJ1-1,TRBV6-5,.,.,TGTGCCAGCTTCATCGGGGGGACTGAAGCTTTCTTT,CASFIGGTEAFF
TRBJ1-1,TRBV4-1,.,.,TGCGCCAGCAGCCAAGGAGAGGACAGTGAAGCTTTCTTT,CASSQGEDSEAFF
TRBJ1-2,TRBV19,.,TRBD1,TGTGCCAGTAGTACCACAGGGGGCAGTGGCTACACCTTC,CASSTTGGSGYTF
TRBJ1-1,TRBV4-1,few,.,TGCGCCAGCAGCCAAAACAGGGAATACACTGAAGCTTTCTTT,CASSQNREYTEAFF
TRBJ1-2,TRBV7-9,.,TRBD1,TGTGCCAGCAGCTTATATGGGGACAGTGGCTACACCTTC,CASSLYGDSGYTF